This T cell receptor beta chain was identified during a study of Ad26.COV2.S vaccination and SARS-CoV-2 variants. Study context: A COV1001 Ad26.COV2.S trial-arm participant provided the sample. Once or twice, 56 days apart, Ad26.COV2.S was delivered intramuscularly. Study observations and caveats: The placebo group had lower spike-specific TCR breadth than the vaccine recipients did.

Regarding this clone: Antigen specificity is unknown.

Using immunoSEQ multiplex PCR, the repertoire was profiled, and TCRdb retains in-frame clones only, with some absent. Of 400,000 to 450,000 clones in the sample, around 90% were seen once. Sample treatment: some 20 received Ad26.COV2.S at low or high dose, single or two shots; a few received placebo; per-sample allocation not given. The samples date from day 63 after the first vaccine or placebo injection. Trimming shortened V by 6 bases and J by 3 bases, and 9 bases separated the two germline ends. CDR1 is MDHEN and CDR2 is SYDVKM in the germline V gene. The CDR3 consists of 13 residues. This sequence originates from a person aged 18-65 years who received the Ad26.COV2.S COVID-19 vaccine or a placebo. The chain joins TRBV28 to TRBJ1-3; no clear D. The sample here was peripheral blood, taken in a trial of Ad26.COV2.S vaccine versus placebo. This chain's CDR3 is CASSGRDGNTIYF. The DNA of the CDR3 is TGTGCCAGCAGCGGCCGAGATGGAAACACCATATATTTT.